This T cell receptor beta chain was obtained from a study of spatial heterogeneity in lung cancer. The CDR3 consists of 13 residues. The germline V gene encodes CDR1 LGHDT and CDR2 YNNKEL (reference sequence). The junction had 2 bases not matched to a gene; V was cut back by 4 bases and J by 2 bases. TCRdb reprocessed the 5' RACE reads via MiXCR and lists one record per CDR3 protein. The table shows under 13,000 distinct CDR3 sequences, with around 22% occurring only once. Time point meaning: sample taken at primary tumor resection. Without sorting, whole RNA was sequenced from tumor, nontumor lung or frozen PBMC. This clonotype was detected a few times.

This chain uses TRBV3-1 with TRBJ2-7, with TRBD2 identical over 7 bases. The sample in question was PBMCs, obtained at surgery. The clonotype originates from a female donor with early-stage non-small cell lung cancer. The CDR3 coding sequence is TGTGCCAGCAGCCTGGGGGGGACCTACGAGCAGTACTTC. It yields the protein CASSLGGTYEQYF.